The rows below give T cell receptor beta chains drawn from one sample of a study of beta chain features in type 1 diabetes. This table comes from immunoSEQ multiplex PCR, and its TCRdb copy is limited to in-frame clones, with some not included. This table holds fewer than 350,000 clones, roughly 15% found once. The material sequenced was naive CD4+ T cells from blood. These receptors were taken from a man in his late teens or twenties with type 1 diabetes. Both conserved end residues are part of each CDR3. Each record gives: clone size, J gene, CDR3 length, V gene, D gene, CDR3 protein, CDR3 DNA. The D gene is left open where the match is weak. Clone size appears in some rows only: once, few, many, or a class for an expanded clone.

size: few; J: TRBJ1-5; length: 13; V: TRBV29-1; D: TRBD1; CDR3: CSASQGAYQPQHF; DNA: TGCAGCGCATCCCAGGGGGCATATCAGCCCCAGCATTTT
size: few; J: TRBJ2-3; length: 15; V: TRBV5-1; D: TRBD2; CDR3: CASSLASGLVDTQYF; DNA: TGCGCCAGCAGCTTGGCTAGCGGTTTGGTAGATACGCAGTATTTT
size: NA; J: TRBJ1-1; length: 15; V: TRBV6-6; D: TRBD1; CDR3: CASSYSGQGGTEAFF; DNA: TGTGCCAGCAGTTACTCGGGACAGGGTGGCACTGAAGCTTTCTTT
size: few; J: TRBJ2-3; length: 14; V: TRBV4-1; D: NA; CDR3: CASSHYQGTDTQYF; DNA: TGCGCCAGCAGCCATTATCAGGGCACAGATACGCAGTATTTT
size: NA; J: TRBJ1-1; length: 14; V: TRBV7-2; D: NA; CDR3: CASSLMSGATEAFF; DNA: TGTGCCAGCAGCTTAATGTCAGGGGCGACTGAAGCTTTCTTT
size: NA; J: TRBJ2-1; length: 16; V: TRBV5-1; D: NA; CDR3: CASSLEARVYSNEQFF; DNA: TGCGCCAGCAGCTTGGAAGCCCGGGTCTATAGCAATGAGCAGTTCTTC
size: NA; J: TRBJ2-7; length: 14; V: TRBV5-6; D: NA; CDR3: CASSFGRGIYEQYF; DNA: TGTGCCAGCAGCTTCGGAAGGGGGATCTACGAGCAGTACTTC
size: NA; J: TRBJ2-5; length: 14; V: TRBV7-2; D: NA; CDR3: CASSLLYEGGTQYF; DNA: TGTGCCAGCAGCTTATTATATGAGGGTGGGACCCAGTACTTC
size: few; J: TRBJ1-1; length: 18; V: TRBV23-1; D: TRBD1; CDR3: CASSQFHEQGATNTEAFF; DNA: TGCGCCAGCAGTCAATTCCACGAACAGGGGGCAACGAACACTGAAGCTTTCTTT
size: few; J: TRBJ1-1; length: 13; V: TRBV19; D: TRBD1; CDR3: CASSSHRGTEAFF; DNA: TGTGCCAGTAGTTCACACAGGGGCACTGAAGCTTTCTTT
size: few; J: TRBJ2-2; length: 15; V: TRBV7-8; D: NA; CDR3: CASSFEAFGTGELFF; DNA: TGTGCCAGCAGCTTCGAAGCCTTCGGGACCGGGGAGCTGTTTTTT
size: NA; J: TRBJ2-7; length: 13; V: TRBV7-6; D: NA; CDR3: CASSLRQGSEQYF; DNA: TGTGCCAGCAGCTTAAGGCAGGGCAGCGAGCAGTACTTC
size: NA; J: TRBJ1-5; length: 12; V: TRBV19; D: TRBD1; CDR3: CASSIRTGIQHF; DNA: TGTGCCAGTAGTATTAGGACAGGGATCCAGCATTTT
size: few; J: TRBJ2-1; length: 13; V: TRBV4-1; D: NA; CDR3: CASSRGVYNEQFF; DNA: TGCGCCAGCTCTCGCGGGGTTTACAATGAGCAGTTCTTC
size: NA; J: TRBJ1-1; length: 13; V: TRBV2; D: NA; CDR3: CASGREMNTEAFF; DNA: TGTGCCAGCGGGAGGGAGATGAACACTGAAGCTTTCTTT
size: NA; J: TRBJ2-7; length: 11; V: TRBV30; D: NA; CDR3: CAWRLAYEQYF; DNA: TGTGCCTGGAGGCTAGCCTACGAGCAGTACTTC
size: few; J: TRBJ1-2; length: 14; V: TRBV21-1; D: NA; CDR3: CASSLRDRDHGYTF; DNA: TGTGCCAGCAGCCTACGGGACAGGGATCATGGCTACACCTTC
size: NA; J: TRBJ2-3; length: 13; V: TRBV28; D: TRBD1; CDR3: CASRGQGTDTQYF; DNA: TGTGCGTCCAGGGGACAGGGAACAGATACGCAGTATTTT
size: NA; J: TRBJ2-5; length: 13; V: TRBV6-6; D: NA; CDR3: CASSFPGSETQYF; DNA: TGTGCCAGCAGTTTTCCAGGGTCCGAGACCCAGTACTTC
size: few; J: TRBJ2-3; length: 12; V: TRBV28; D: NA; CDR3: CASSHRGQSQYF; DNA: TGTGCCAGCAGCCACCGAGGACAATCGCAGTATTTT
size: few; J: TRBJ2-1; length: 17; V: TRBV7-8; D: NA; CDR3: CASSYAIWTSESNEQFF; DNA: TGTGCCAGCAGCTATGCGATATGGACAAGTGAATCCAATGAGCAGTTCTTC
size: NA; J: TRBJ1-2; length: 13; V: TRBV11-2; D: TRBD1; CDR3: CASSFTGDAGYTF; DNA: TGTGCCAGCAGCTTTACAGGGGACGCTGGCTACACCTTC
size: few; J: TRBJ2-7; length: 16; V: TRBV5-1; D: TRBD1; CDR3: CASSRLTGQGLTEQYF; DNA: TGCGCCAGCAGCCGACTTACCGGACAGGGTTTAACCGAGCAGTACTTC
size: NA; J: TRBJ2-7; length: 14; V: TRBV15; D: TRBD1; CDR3: CATRPTGTAREQYF; DNA: TGTGCCACCAGACCGACCGGGACAGCGAGGGAGCAGTACTTC
size: NA; J: TRBJ1-1; length: 18; V: TRBV15; D: NA; CDR3: CATSRDKGARVRDTEAFF; DNA: TGTGCCACCAGCAGAGATAAAGGAGCGAGGGTTCGGGACACTGAAGCTTTCTTT
size: few; J: TRBJ2-5; length: 13; V: TRBV9; D: NA; CDR3: CASSVGPGETQYF; DNA: TGTGCCAGCAGCGTAGGACCGGGAGAGACCCAGTACTTC
size: NA; J: TRBJ2-5; length: 12; V: TRBV30; D: NA; CDR3: CAWSVQGETQYF; DNA: TGTGCCTGGAGTGTGCAGGGGGAGACCCAGTACTTC
size: few; J: TRBJ2-7; length: 16; V: TRBV28; D: TRBD1; CDR3: CASSFSRGRRFHEQYF; DNA: TGTGCCAGCAGTTTCTCCAGGGGGCGACGATTCCACGAGCAGTACTTC
size: NA; J: TRBJ1-1; length: 12; V: TRBV2; D: NA; CDR3: CASSGRNTEAFF; DNA: TGTGCCAGCAGCGGGAGGAACACTGAAGCTTTCTTT
size: few; J: TRBJ2-5; length: 14; V: TRBV11-2; D: TRBD2; CDR3: CASRAGLRGETQYF; DNA: TGTGCCAGCAGGGCGGGACTGCGGGGGGAGACCCAGTACTTC
size: few; J: TRBJ2-1; length: 15; V: TRBV7-6; D: TRBD2; CDR3: CASSLEAGAGNEQFF; DNA: TGTGCCAGCAGCTTAGAGGCGGGAGCCGGCAATGAGCAGTTCTTC
size: few; J: TRBJ2-5; length: 16; V: TRBV5-1; D: TRBD1; CDR3: CASSPRDRGSQETQYF; DNA: TGCGCCAGCAGCCCCCGGGACAGGGGGAGCCAAGAGACCCAGTACTTC
size: NA; J: TRBJ2-5; length: 12; V: TRBV2; D: TRBD2; CDR3: CASRGLEETQYF; DNA: TGTGCCAGCAGGGGACTAGAGGAGACCCAGTACTTC
size: NA; J: TRBJ1-1; length: 14; V: TRBV7-2; D: NA; CDR3: CASSLVGSHTEAFF; DNA: TGTGCCAGCAGCTTAGTGGGCAGCCACACTGAAGCTTTCTTT
size: NA; J: TRBJ2-2; length: 16; V: TRBV5-1; D: TRBD2; CDR3: CASSLLRGRAVGELFF; DNA: TGCGCCAGCAGCTTGTTACGCGGGAGGGCCGTCGGGGAGCTGTTTTTT
size: NA; J: TRBJ2-2; length: 16; V: TRBV27; D: TRBD1; CDR3: CASSRRDRVFNGELFF; DNA: TGTGCCAGCAGTCGCAGGGACAGGGTTTTTAACGGGGAGCTGTTTTTT
size: few; J: TRBJ2-7; length: 16; V: TRBV10-2; D: NA; CDR3: CASGPTEPRLSYEQYF; DNA: TGCGCCAGCGGACCCACCGAGCCTAGACTATCCTACGAGCAGTACTTC
size: few; J: TRBJ2-2; length: 15; V: TRBV28; D: TRBD1; CDR3: CASRGQGAGTGELFF; DNA: TGTGCCAGCAGGGGACAGGGGGCTGGCACCGGGGAGCTGTTTTTT
size: few; J: TRBJ2-7; length: 16; V: TRBV4-3; D: NA; CDR3: CASSQDPLGTSYEQYF; DNA: TGCGCCAGCAGCCAAGATCCCCTAGGGACATCCTACGAGCAGTACTTC
size: NA; J: TRBJ1-1; length: 13; V: TRBV5-1; D: TRBD1; CDR3: CASSLQGRTEAFF; DNA: TGCGCCAGCAGCTTACAGGGGAGAACTGAAGCTTTCTTT